The present entry profiles one T cell receptor (beta chain) with its context. The data were obtained in a study of T cell responses to AZD1222 COVID-19 vaccine. The germline gives CDR1 SGHDT, CDR2 YYEEEE. The CDR3 covers 13 residues. Trimming took off 4 bases at V and 1 base at J, with 6 bases between the two ends. Generated by immunoSEQ multiplex PCR, the TCRdb table keeps only in-frame clones and is missing some. This table has 120,000 to 150,000 clones, 88% appearing once. The rearrangement links TRBV5-6 to TRBJ1-5; D gene ambiguous. The source was peripheral blood, collected 28 days after the second dose of the MenACWY control vaccine. The clonotype originates from an adult who received the MenACWY meningococcal vaccine as a control. CDR3 in amino acids: CASSGGSNQPQHF. The DNA for the CDR3 is TGTGCCAGCAGCGGCGGGAGCAATCAGCCCCAGCATTTT.